The 15 T cell receptor beta chains below all came from one sample that was sequenced in a study of shared clonotypes between healthy human individuals. The method was immunoSEQ multiplex PCR; TCRdb's version includes in-frame clones alone and lacks a portion of them. The sample carries about 2.1 million clones, approximately 94% recorded once. Naivety among CD8 cells was defined by CD45RO negativity and positive CCR7 selection, thereby excluding terminally differentiated effector memory CD45RA+ cells. Sequencing was performed on naive CD8+ T cells from PBMCs. Receptors were obtained from a man aged 18-30 years in good health. Some clones in this sample may be carry-over from other donors' samples.

The chain recombines TRBV19 with TRBJ1-2; D might be TRBD1 (6 bases). V was pared by 0 bases and J by 2 bases, with 13 bases between. Germline V CDR1 and CDR2: LNHDA, SQIVND (reference sequence). This CDR3 has 16 residues. In DNA, the CDR3 is TGTGCCAGTAGTATAGATGCAGGGGACCTAAACTATGGCTACACCTTC. Protein product: CASSIDAGDLNYGYTF.

The chain uses TRBV28 and TRBJ1-1; possibly TRBD1 for D (6 bases). CDR3 length: 11 amino acids. Germline V gives CDR1 MDHEN, CDR2 SYDVKM. V was pared by 11 bases and J by 4 bases, with 11 bases between. Written as DNA, the CDR3 is TGTGCCGGGGGCCGGGGCACTGAAGCTTTCTTT. Protein product: CAGGRGTEAFF.

J is TRBJ2-1 and V is TRBV6-5, with TRBD1 matching over 10 bases. Germline V gene lookup returns CDR1 MNHEY and CDR2 SVGAGI. V lost 4 bases to trimming and J lost 8 bases; unmatched junction nucleotides: 5. CDR3 length: 14 amino acids. The CDR3 DNA is TGTGCCAGCAGTTCCGGGACAGGGGTCCATGAGCAGTTCTTC. Protein sequence: CASSSGTGVHEQFF.

A word on this clone: Within the sample, other DNA sequences also encode this same CDR3. This chain links TRBV7-9 with TRBJ2-5; D possibly uses TRBD1 or TRBD2 (5 bases each). The CDR3 spans 14 residues. The V gene's germline CDR1 is SEHNR and CDR2 FQNEAQ (reference sequence). V lost 5 bases and J 1 base, leaving 11 bases between the germline ends. CDR3 sequence (DNA): TGTGCCAGCAGCCTATCCGGGACCCAAGAGACCCAGTACTTC. Translation: CASSLSGTQETQYF.

This clone occurred a few times. This rearrangement joins TRBV6-5 to TRBJ1-1; D ambiguous. The germline V gene encodes CDR1 MNHEY and CDR2 SVGAGI. V was clipped by 6 bases and J by 0 bases, with 8 bases between them. CDR3 length: 13 residues. The CDR3 loop is CASSLQMNTEAFF. The CDR3 nucleotides read TGTGCCAGCAGCTTACAGATGAACACTGAAGCTTTCTTT.

The gene calls are TRBV25-1 and TRBJ2-1, with TRBD2 matching 8 bases. The CDR3 is 16 amino acids. Germline loops: CDR1 MGHDK, CDR2 SYGVNS. The V segment lost 4 bases and the J segment 2 bases; nucleotides outside the gene matches: 7. In DNA form, the CDR3 reads TGTGCCAGCAGTGGGCGACTAGCGCCAACCTACAATGAGCAGTTCTTC. Its protein product is CASSGRLAPTYNEQFF.

This rearrangement joins TRBV27 to TRBJ2-7, with D possibly matching TRBD1 (5 bases). The CDR3 is 16 residues long. Trimming removed 1 base from V and 5 bases from J, with 18 bases in between. Germline CDR1 reads MNHEY; CDR2 reads SMNVEV (reference sequence). DNA for the CDR3: TGTGCCAGCAGTTTATTCCCAGGGATGCGGCTCGACGAGCAGTACTTC. It translates to CASSLFPGMRLDEQYF.

This chain links TRBV5-4 with TRBJ1-1, with D hard to call. The germline CDR1 and CDR2 sequences are SGHNT and YYREEE (reference sequence). This CDR3 contains 13 residues. Trimming took off 4 bases at V and 3 bases at J, with 10 bases between the two ends. The CDR3 reads CASSGGSYTEAFF. The DNA of the CDR3 is TGTGCCAGCAGCGGCGGGAGTTACACTGAAGCTTTCTTT.

The genes are TRBV28 and TRBJ2-5; D is unresolved. The DNA end favors TRBJ2-7, so the J call may be wrong. CDR3 length: 12 residues. CDR1 MDHEN and CDR2 SYDVKM come from the germline V gene. The CDR3 loop reads CASSFWGYEQYF. As DNA, the CDR3 is TGTGCCAGCAGTTTTTGGGGCTACGAGCAGTACTTC.

The chain recombines TRBV29-1 with TRBJ2-1, with 8 bases identical to TRBD2. Germline trimming cut 6 bases from V and 4 bases from J; bases unmatched to any gene: 11. This CDR3 is 15 amino acids long. Germline V lookup: CDR1 SQVTM, CDR2 ANQGSEA. In DNA form, the CDR3 reads TGCAGCGTAAATTCCGGGACTAGGATATACAATGAGCAGTTCTTC. Its protein product is CSVNSGTRIYNEQFF.

V is TRBV10-3 and J is TRBJ2-7, with TRBD2 as a possible D gene (6 bases). The CDR3 covers 16 residues. The germline V and J ends were trimmed by 0 bases and 0 bases, with 12 bases remaining between them. Germline V gene data show CDR1 as ENHRY and CDR2 as SYGVKD. Here the CDR3 reads CAISESQRVSSYEQYF. The DNA for the CDR3 is TGTGCCATCAGTGAGTCGCAGCGGGTCAGCTCCTACGAGCAGTACTTC.

This sequence joins TRBV4-1 and TRBJ1-6; 10 bases agree with TRBD1. This CDR3 region has 17 residues. The V segment lost 4 bases and the J segment 10 bases; nucleotides outside the gene matches: 13. The germline V gene encodes CDR1 MGHRA and CDR2 YSYEKL. CDR3 DNA: TGCGCCAGCAGCCTAGTGGGGTCGGACAGGGGGATCTCACCCCTCCACTTT. This codes for CASSLVGSDRGISPLHF.

On this clone itself: The same CDR3 also results from other DNA sequences found in this sample. The V call is TRBV27, the J call TRBJ2-7; TRBD2 matches 13 bases. The CDR3 contains 15 residues. CDR1 is MNHEY, CDR2 SMNVEV, per germline (reference sequence). J gave up 5 bases and V 5 bases, and 6 bases lay outside the gene matches. The CDR3 bases are TGTGCCAGCAGTCAACTAGCGGGAGGGCCCGACGAGCAGTACTTC. It encodes CASSQLAGGPDEQYF.

The chain has TRBV11-2 and TRBJ2-7; D may be TRBD1 or TRBD2 (5 bases each). Trimming removed 5 bases at V and 0 bases at J, with 23 bases between. Germline V CDR1 and CDR2: SGHAT, FQNNGV. CDR3 size: 18 residues. CDR3 sequence reads: CASSRTRESAISSYEQYF. In nucleotides, the CDR3 is TGTGCCAGCAGCCGAACCAGGGAGTCAGCAATCTCCTCCTACGAGCAGTACTTC.

This chain uses TRBV27 with TRBJ2-1, with TRBD2 matching 14 bases. Per germline, CDR1 MNHEY and CDR2 SMNVEV (reference sequence). Losses at the gene ends were 7 bases for V and 1 base for J; bases not matched to a gene: 12. The CDR3 contains 19 residues. The CDR3 coding sequence is TGTGCCAGCAATAACCTTGGGACTAGCGGGAGAGGGTCCTACAATGAGCAGTTCTTC. It codes for CASNNLGTSGRGSYNEQFF.